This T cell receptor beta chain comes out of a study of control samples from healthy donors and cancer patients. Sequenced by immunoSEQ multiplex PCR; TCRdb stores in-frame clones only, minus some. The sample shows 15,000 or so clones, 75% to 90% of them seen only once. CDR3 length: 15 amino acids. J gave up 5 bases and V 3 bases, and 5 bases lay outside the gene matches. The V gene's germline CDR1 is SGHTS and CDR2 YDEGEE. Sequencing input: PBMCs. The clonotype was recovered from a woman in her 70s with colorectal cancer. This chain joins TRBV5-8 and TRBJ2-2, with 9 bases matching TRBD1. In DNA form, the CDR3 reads TGTGCCAGCAGCTACGGACAGGGGAATACCGGGGAGCTGTTTTTT. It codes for CASSYGQGNTGELFF.